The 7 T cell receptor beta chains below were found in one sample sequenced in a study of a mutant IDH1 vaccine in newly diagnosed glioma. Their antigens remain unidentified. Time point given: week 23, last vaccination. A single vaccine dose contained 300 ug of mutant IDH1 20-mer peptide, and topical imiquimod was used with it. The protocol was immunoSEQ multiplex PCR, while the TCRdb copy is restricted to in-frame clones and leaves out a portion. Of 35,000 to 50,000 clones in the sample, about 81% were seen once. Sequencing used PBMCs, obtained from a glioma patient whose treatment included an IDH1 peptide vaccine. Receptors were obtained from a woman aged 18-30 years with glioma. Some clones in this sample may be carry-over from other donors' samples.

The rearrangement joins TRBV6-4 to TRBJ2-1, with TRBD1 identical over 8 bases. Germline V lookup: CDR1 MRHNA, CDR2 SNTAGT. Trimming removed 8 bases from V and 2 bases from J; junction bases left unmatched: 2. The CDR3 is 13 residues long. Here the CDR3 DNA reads TGTGCCAGCGGGACAGGACCCTACAATGAGCAGTTCTTC. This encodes CASGTGPYNEQFF.

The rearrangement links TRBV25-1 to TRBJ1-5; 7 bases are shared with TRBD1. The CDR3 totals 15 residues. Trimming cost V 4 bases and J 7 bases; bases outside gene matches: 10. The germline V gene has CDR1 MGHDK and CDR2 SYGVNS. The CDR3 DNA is TGTGCCAGCAGTGCCGAGACAGGGCCCCAGCAGCCCCAGCATTTT. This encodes CASSAETGPQQPQHF.

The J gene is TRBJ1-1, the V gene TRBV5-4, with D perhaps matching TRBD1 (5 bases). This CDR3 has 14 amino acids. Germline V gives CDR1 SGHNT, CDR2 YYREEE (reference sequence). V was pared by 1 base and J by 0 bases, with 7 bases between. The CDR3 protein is CASSLLGLNTEAFF. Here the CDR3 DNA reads TGTGCCAGCAGCTTGCTGGGACTGAACACTGAAGCTTTCTTT.

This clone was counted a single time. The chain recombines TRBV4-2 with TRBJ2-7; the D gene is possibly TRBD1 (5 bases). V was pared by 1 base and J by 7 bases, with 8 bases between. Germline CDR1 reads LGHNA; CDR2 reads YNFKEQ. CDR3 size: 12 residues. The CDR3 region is CASSQGRGEQYF. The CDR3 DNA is TGTGCCAGCAGCCAAGGTAGGGGAGAGCAGTACTTC.

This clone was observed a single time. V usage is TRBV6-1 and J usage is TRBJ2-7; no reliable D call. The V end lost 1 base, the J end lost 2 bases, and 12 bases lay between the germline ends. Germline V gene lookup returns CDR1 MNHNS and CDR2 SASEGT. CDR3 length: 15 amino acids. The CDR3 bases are TGTGCCAGCAGTGAAGGGGAAGGGTGGGCCTACGAGCAGTACTTC. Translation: CASSEGEGWAYEQYF.

The CDR3 protein is CASSYSATGMNTEAFF. DNA for the CDR3: TGTGCCAGCAGTTACTCGGCGACAGGCATGAACACTGAAGCTTTCTTT. This chain connects TRBV6-5 to TRBJ1-1; TRBD1 might be the D (6 bases). The CDR3 has 16 amino acids. V shed 0 bases and J shed 0 bases, with 11 bases lying between them. Looked up from germline, CDR1 is MNHEY and CDR2 is SVGAGI.

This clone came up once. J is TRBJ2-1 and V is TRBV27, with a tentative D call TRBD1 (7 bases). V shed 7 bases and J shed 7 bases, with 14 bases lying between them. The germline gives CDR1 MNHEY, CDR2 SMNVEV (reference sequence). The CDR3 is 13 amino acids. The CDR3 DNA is TGTGCCAGCACCCTACCAGGGGGGAATGAGCAGTTCTTC. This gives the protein CASTLPGGNEQFF.